The 10 T cell receptor beta chains presented below share a single source sample, sequenced in a study of blood T cell repertoires in COVID-19 (dated by TCRdb to about 2020). The library came from the immunoSEQ multiplex PCR assay. TCRdb mirrors the immuneACCESS table, restricted to in-frame sequences. Some clones are absent from its copies; in checked studies, under half trace to an unresolved V gene, and the reason for the others is unknown. This sample has 86,000 or so clones in its table, and more than 60% of those were observed once. The ten top clones hold around 10% of the sample. The specimen was peripheral blood. The receptors were gathered from a man in his 70s with acute or convalescent COVID-19.

V is TRBV3-1 (or the pseudogene TRBV3-2) and J is TRBJ2-7; tentative D call: TRBD1 (7 bases). Per germline, CDR1 LGHDT and CDR2 YNNKEL (reference sequence). The CDR3 is 15 amino acids. The V end lost 0 bases, the J end lost 6 bases, and 15 bases lay between the germline ends. The CDR3 spells CASSQDPGGGGEQYF. The CDR3 nucleotides read TGTGCCAGCAGCCAAGATCCAGGGGGAGGCGGCGAGCAGTACTTC.

J is TRBJ1-1 and V is TRBV5-1; D uncertain. Trimming removed 1 base from V and 1 base from J, with 5 bases in between. Germline assignment: CDR1 SGHRS and CDR2 YFSETQ. The CDR3 has 13 residues. The CDR3 DNA follows: TGCGCCAGCAGCTTGATCCAGAACACTGAAGCTTTCTTT. Its translation: CASSLIQNTEAFF.

V and J are TRBV12-5 and TRBJ2-3; 9 bases map to TRBD1. Germline CDR1 reads LGHNT; CDR2 reads FRNRAP. With 3 bases clipped from V and 5 bases from J, the junction kept 3 bases outside the gene matches. The CDR3 is 14 residues long. The DNA for the CDR3 is TGTGCTAGTGGTTTCGGACAGGGGATAGATACGCAGTATTTT. Protein sequence: CASGFGQGIDTQYF.

This clone was observed a handful of times. The J gene is TRBJ2-3, the V gene TRBV9; perhaps TRBD2 as D (7 bases). The CDR3 totals 16 residues. V lost 4 bases and J lost 2, with 17 bases in between. Germline V gene data show CDR1 as SGDLS and CDR2 as YYNGEE. CDR3 sequence reads: CASSQWAGAATDTQYF. The CDR3 bases are TGTGCCAGCAGCCAATGGGCGGGGGCGGCCACAGATACGCAGTATTTT.

The chain couples TRBV19 to TRBJ1-4, with a weak D call TRBD1 (6 bases). V was clipped by 5 bases and J by 1 base, with 11 bases between them. Germline lookup yields CDR1 LNHDA and CDR2 SQIVND (reference sequence). The CDR3 is 15 amino acids. The CDR3 region is CASSPRGITNEKLFF. The CDR3 coding sequence is TGTGCCAGTAGTCCAAGGGGGATAACTAATGAAAAACTGTTTTTT.

J is TRBJ2-3 and V is TRBV7-9, with 9 bases aligning to TRBD2. Looked up from germline, CDR1 is SEHNR and CDR2 is FQNEAQ (reference sequence). V was clipped by 1 base and J by 4 bases; unmatched bases: 3. CDR3 length: 15 residues. The CDR3 here is CASSLEAGGPDTQYF. The CDR3 bases are TGTGCCAGCAGCTTAGAGGCGGGGGGGCCAGATACGCAGTATTTT.

The V gene is TRBV3-1 (or the pseudogene TRBV3-2), the J gene TRBJ2-7; D gene uncertain. The CDR3 runs to 13 residues. Per germline, CDR1 LGHDT and CDR2 YNNKEL (reference sequence). Between the trimmed V and J ends, which lost 1 base and 7 bases, there was a span of 11 bases. The chain's CDR3 is CASSQGATPEQYF. The DNA for the CDR3 is TGTGCCAGCAGCCAAGGAGCAACCCCGGAGCAGTACTTC.

This clone was seen more than once but under ten times. The V and J genes are TRBV6-1 and TRBJ1-5; the D gene is possibly TRBD1 (6 bases). Germline CDR1 reads MNHNS; CDR2 reads SASEGT. The CDR3 has 14 residues. Between the trimmed V and J ends, which lost 1 base and 8 bases, there was a span of 12 bases. The CDR3 is CASSEGGTSEPQHF. The CDR3 DNA reads as TGTGCCAGCAGTGAAGGGGGGACAAGTGAGCCCCAGCATTTT.

The gene calls are TRBV7-3 and TRBJ2-1, with D unclear. There are 13 residues in the CDR3. Germline V gene lookup returns CDR1 SGHTA and CDR2 FQGTGA. V was cut by 1 base and J by 4 bases, with 5 bases left in between. Written as DNA, the CDR3 is TGTGCCAGCAGCTTAAGTAGTTACAATGAGCAGTTCTTC. This codes for CASSLSSYNEQFF.

The chain carries TRBV3-1 (or the pseudogene TRBV3-2) and TRBJ1-2; D gene ambiguous. Trimming cost V 1 base and J 3 bases, with 9 bases left between them. This CDR3 region has 14 residues. Germline V CDR1 and CDR2: LGHDT, YNNKEL (reference sequence). CDR3 protein: CASSQGPGYYGYTF. In DNA, the CDR3 is TGTGCCAGCAGCCAAGGCCCAGGCTACTATGGCTACACCTTC.